A single sample is the source of the 21 T cell receptor beta chains below, sequenced in a study of PD-L1 blockade in urothelial cancer. Method: immunoSEQ multiplex PCR; TCRdb's copy keeps in-frame clones and lacks some. The sample has some 77,000 clones, approximately 90% seen once. Material: PBMCs, obtained around atezolizumab (anti-PD-L1) treatment. All receptors come from a woman between 70 and 85 years old with urothelial cancer.

The genes are TRBV6-1 and TRBJ2-7, with D tentatively TRBD2 (5 bases). This CDR3 region has 14 residues. Germline loops: CDR1 MNHNS, CDR2 SASEGT. V was clipped by 7 bases and J by 7 bases, with 20 bases between them. In DNA, the CDR3 is TGTGCCAGCATCGCCGGGCCCCGATCGGGGGAGCAGTACTTC. Translation gives CASIAGPRSGEQYF.

V usage is TRBV5-1 and J usage is TRBJ2-3; 9 nucleotides line up with TRBD2. V gave up 0 bases and J gave up 8 bases; unmatched junction bases: 7. The germline CDR1 and CDR2 sequences are SGHRS and YFSETQ. This CDR3 has 15 amino acids. This CDR3 is CASSLALAGEATQYF. The CDR3 nucleotides are TGCGCCAGCAGCTTGGCTTTAGCGGGAGAAGCTACGCAGTATTTT.

This clone was seen just once. The rearrangement joins TRBV4-1 to TRBJ1-4; TRBD1 aligns across 8 bases. Trimming at V came to 1 base and at J to 4 bases, leaving 2 bases not matched to a gene. The V gene's germline CDR1 is MGHRA and CDR2 YSYEKL. The CDR3 contains 15 residues. DNA for the CDR3: TGCGCCAGCAGCCAAGGGGACAGGAGTAATGAAAAACTGTTTTTT. Translated: CASSQGDRSNEKLFF.

The genes are TRBV9 and TRBJ1-2; possibly TRBD1 for D (6 bases). There are 15 residues in the CDR3. CDR1 and CDR2 (germline): SGDLS, YYNGEE. The V and J ends lost 2 bases and 3 bases respectively, with 14 bases between them. Written as DNA, the CDR3 is TGTGCCAGCAGCGTGGATCAGGGGAGGGACTATGGCTACACCTTC. It translates to CASSVDQGRDYGYTF.

The chain has TRBV2 and TRBJ2-6; a weak D match, TRBD2 (5 bases). The germline gives CDR1 SNHLY, CDR2 FYNNEI. CDR3 length equals 16 residues. V lost 3 bases to trimming and J lost 4 bases, with 13 bases between them. This CDR3 reads CASSETGLTGANVLTF. CDR3 DNA: TGTGCCAGCAGTGAGACGGGGTTAACCGGGGCCAACGTCCTGACTTTC.

The rearrangement joins TRBV4-2 to TRBJ2-7, with 12 bases aligning to TRBD1. This CDR3 has 15 residues. Germline CDR1 LGHNA, CDR2 YNFKEQ. V shed 3 bases, J shed 2 bases, and the junction held 2 bases outside the gene matches. The CDR3 sequence is CASSQGQGAPYEQYF. The DNA of the CDR3 is TGTGCCAGCAGCCAGGGACAGGGGGCCCCCTACGAGCAGTACTTC.

This clone occurred once. The genes are TRBV7-2 and TRBJ2-2; D unclear. In germline, CDR1 is SGHTA, CDR2 FQGNSA. Deletions cut 0 bases from V and 2 bases from J, with 10 bases between. CDR3 length equals 16 residues. The CDR3 sequence is CASSLASRLNTGELFF. The CDR3 nucleotides are TGTGCCAGCAGCTTAGCGTCTCGTCTAAACACCGGGGAGCTGTTTTTT. Using reference TRBV7-2 and TRBJ2-2 for the parts outside the CDR3, the full variable domain is GAGVSQSPSNKVTEKGKDVELRCDPISGHTALYWYRQSLGQGLEFLIYFQGNSAPDKSGLPSDRFSAERTGGSVSTLTIQRTQQEDSAVYLCASSLASRLNTGELFFGEGSRLTVL.

The V and J genes are TRBV27 and TRBJ1-2; TRBD1 matches at 9 bases. The V gene's germline CDR1 is MNHEY and CDR2 SMNVEV (reference sequence). CDR3 length: 14 amino acids. Trimming cost V 7 bases and J 7 bases; bases outside gene matches: 10. Here the CDR3 reads CASNKQGAPSGYTF. The CDR3 bases are TGTGCCAGCAATAAACAGGGGGCGCCCAGTGGCTACACCTTC.

This chain's CDR3 is CASSSSPGTSYEQYF. Written as DNA, the CDR3 is TGTGCCAGCAGTTCATCTCCCGGGACTAGCTACGAGCAGTACTTC. V and J are TRBV13 and TRBJ2-7, with 8 bases identical to TRBD2. Germline-derived CDR1 and CDR2 are PRHDT and FYEKMQ (reference sequence). Trimming cost V 6 bases and J 3 bases; bases outside gene matches: 10. The CDR3 spans 15 residues.

The J gene is TRBJ2-2, the V gene TRBV29-1; 7 bases line up with TRBD1. V was clipped by 3 bases and J by 4 bases; unmatched bases: 8. CDR1 SQVTM and CDR2 ANQGSEA come from the germline V gene. The CDR3 sequence is 15 residues long. The DNA of the CDR3 is TGCAGCGTTGAGACTCCAGGGGGTACCACCGGGGAGCTGTTTTTT. Protein product: CSVETPGGTTGELFF.

V and J are TRBV29-1 and TRBJ2-1; 12 bases fit TRBD2. V lost 6 bases, J lost 6 bases, and 9 bases stayed unmatched. Germline values: CDR1 SQVTM, CDR2 ANQGSEA. The CDR3 extends over 15 amino acids. The CDR3 nucleotides are TGCAGCGTCGCCGGGACTAGCGGGCCCGGCAATGAGCAGTTCTTC. It codes for CSVAGTSGPGNEQFF.

The chain has TRBV7-8 and TRBJ2-1; possible D gene TRBD1, 6 bases. The CDR3 has 14 amino acids. Germline V gene data show CDR1 as SGHVS and CDR2 as FQNEAQ. V lost 5 bases to trimming and J lost 9 bases, with 17 bases between them. The CDR3 reads CASSLRTGFAEQFF. CDR3 coding DNA: TGTGCCAGCAGCCTCCGAACAGGGTTTGCTGAGCAGTTCTTC. Combining the CDR3 with reference TRBV7-8 and TRBJ2-1 gives the whole variable domain GAGVSQSPRYKVAKRGQDVALRCDPISGHVSLFWYQQALGQGPEFLTYFQNEAQLDKSGLPSDRFFAERPEGSVSTLKIQRTQQEDSAVYLCASSLRTGFAEQFFGPGTRLTVL.

The chain recombines TRBV5-6 with TRBJ2-3; 8 bases are a match to TRBD2. After removal of 4 bases from V and 2 bases from J, the junction contained 9 bases not matched to a gene. This CDR3 has 16 residues. CDR1 SGHDT and CDR2 YYEEEE come from the germline V gene. The CDR3 reads CASSPGGAPLTDTQYF. The CDR3 coding sequence is TGTGCCAGCAGCCCCGGGGGGGCCCCCCTCACAGATACGCAGTATTTT.

The rearrangement links TRBV2 to TRBJ1-4; TRBD1 agrees at 8 bases. The V and J ends lost 10 bases and 7 bases, in that order; junction bases with no gene match: 8. This CDR3 has 13 amino acids. CDR1 SNHLY and CDR2 FYNNEI come from the germline V gene. CDR3: CATGGQASEKLFF. The CDR3 DNA sequence: TGTGCCACCGGGGGACAGGCATCTGAAAAACTGTTTTTT.

This clone was counted once. The chain combines TRBV29-1 with TRBJ2-7; D is perhaps TRBD1 (6 bases). Germline V gene data show CDR1 as SQVTM and CDR2 as ANQGSEA. CDR3 length equals 12 residues. Trimming took off 8 bases at V and 7 bases at J, with 18 bases between the two ends. This CDR3 reads CSFRVGAGEQYF. As DNA, the CDR3 is TGCAGCTTCCGTGTGGGGGCAGGGGAGCAGTACTTC.

The chain joins TRBV27 to TRBJ2-7; TRBD1 agrees at 8 bases. This CDR3 comprises 12 residues. Per the germline V gene, CDR1 is MNHEY and CDR2 is SMNVEV (reference sequence). This CDR3 reads CADSNRGSEQYF. The CDR3, as DNA: TGTGCGGACTCCAACAGGGGGAGTGAGCAGTACTTC.

J is TRBJ2-5 and V is TRBV29-1; D ambiguous. Germline CDR1 reads SQVTM; CDR2 reads ANQGSEA. V lost 6 bases and J 0 bases, leaving 8 bases between the germline ends. CDR3 length: 12 amino acids. Written as DNA, the CDR3 is TGCAGCGTCCACGACAACCAAGAGACCCAGTACTTC. Residues: CSVHDNQETQYF.

V and J are TRBV18 and TRBJ1-1; 7 bases agree with TRBD1. The CDR3 consists of 17 residues. Losses at the gene ends were 0 bases for V and 3 bases for J; bases not matched to a gene: 10. Germline lookup yields CDR1 KGHSH and CDR2 LQKENI. The CDR3 protein is CASSPPSRDRADTEAFF. CDR3 DNA: TGTGCCAGCTCACCACCCTCAAGAGACAGGGCGGACACTGAAGCTTTCTTT.

The chain links TRBV10-2 to TRBJ2-7, with 8 nucleotides matching TRBD2. Losses at the gene ends were 7 bases for V and 1 base for J; bases not matched to a gene: 6. Germline V gene data show CDR1 as WSHSY and CDR2 as SAAADI. The CDR3 extends over 14 amino acids. CDR3 bases: TGCGCCAGCAAGCTAGCGGGCCTGTCCTACGAGCAGTACTTC. Translated, it gives CASKLAGLSYEQYF.

CDR3 sequence reads: CASSPEAVNNSPLHF. As DNA, the CDR3 is TGTGCCAGCTCACCTGAGGCGGTTAATAATTCACCCCTCCACTTT. The genes are TRBV18 and TRBJ1-6; the D is unclear. There are 15 residues in the CDR3. Germline CDR1 is KGHSH and CDR2 is LQKENI. The V and J ends lost 3 bases and 5 bases respectively, with 11 bases between them.

The chain recombines TRBV11-3 with TRBJ2-1; TRBD2 aligns across 16 bases. This CDR3 contains 17 residues. V gave up 5 bases and J gave up 8 bases; unmatched junction bases: 9. Germline values: CDR1 SGHNT, CDR2 YENEEA. This CDR3 reads CASSPGLAGGPRDEQFF. In DNA form, the CDR3 reads TGTGCCAGCAGCCCGGGACTAGCGGGAGGGCCGAGGGATGAGCAGTTCTTC.